The clone carrying this T cell receptor (beta chain) was observed once. No antigen is known for it. This sample was taken from a study of shared clonotypes between healthy human individuals. Study background: The donor group consisted of two women and three men, aged 18 to 49. Findings and caveats of the study: All-four-donor shared clonotypes had higher generation probabilities than non-shared clonotypes did.

Sequenced by immunoSEQ multiplex PCR; TCRdb stores in-frame clones only, minus some. The sample gives 2.5 million or so clones, more than 90% of which show up once; roughly 0.13% is in the top ten. Germline V gene lookup returns CDR1 SQVTM and CDR2 ANQGSEA. V shed 6 bases and J 7 bases; nucleotides not matched to a gene: 6. The CDR3 has 13 residues. The clonotype comes from a man aged 18 to 29 in good health. Sequencing input: naive CD4+ T cells sorted from blood. As for subset: CD45RA+ positively selected. V and J are TRBV29-1 and TRBJ1-2, with 12 bases matching TRBD1. DNA of the CDR3: TGCAGCGTGGAGGGACAGGGGGCCTCTGGCTACACCTTC. This codes for CSVEGQGASGYTF.